This is a list of T cell receptor beta chains from one sample in a study of T-cell memory formation after mild COVID-19. TCRdb re-analysed the 5' RACE reads in MiXCR, keeping a single row per CDR3 protein. The profile shows a few hundred thousand distinct CDR3 sequences, approximately 16% of them singletons. The sequencing input was PBMCs or a T cell subset sorted from them (not recorded which). Receptors were obtained from a man aged 18 to 30 who had mild COVID-19 (a few samples of this study predate the infection). Cell type and time point are not known. The CDR3 runs from the conserved cysteine through the conserved F or W. A D gene is named only where the DNA matches it firmly. Where a row states a size, it is once, few, many or the class of an expanded clone; other rows omit it.

J	size	V	D	DNA	CDR3
TRBJ1-2	-	TRBV7-3	-	TGTGCCAGCAGCTTAGGGCCAACTAACTATGGCTACACCTTC	CASSLGPTNYGYTF
TRBJ2-3	-	TRBV2	-	TGTGCCAGCAGTCTCTATCCCAGAGGAGATACGCAGTATTTT	CASSLYPRGDTQYF
TRBJ1-6	-	TRBV5-1	-	TGCGCCAGCAGCTTGACGAGTAGAACAGGGAGCCCATTCACCCTCCACTTT	CASSLTSRTGSPFTLHF
TRBJ1-2	-	TRBV2	TRBD1	TGTGCCAGGAGGGACAGAGGCTATGGCTACACCTTC	CARRDRGYGYTF
TRBJ2-5	many	TRBV5-1	-	TGCGCCAGCAGCCGGCTGGGTATGGAAACGGGGGAGACCCAGTACTTC	CASSRLGMETGETQYF
TRBJ2-5	-	TRBV5-6	-	TGTGCCAGCAGCCTGGCCAGGGATGGTGGAGAGACCCAGTACTTC	CASSLARDGGETQYF
TRBJ2-3	few	TRBV7-9	TRBD1	TGTGCCAGCAGCTCACAGGGGAGTATCGGCACAGATACGCAGTATTTT	CASSSQGSIGTDTQYF
TRBJ2-3	many	TRBV5-1	-	TGCGCCAGCAGGTTGTTAGCGGACCAATTCACAGATACGCAGTATTTT	CASRLLADQFTDTQYF
TRBJ1-1	-	TRBV10-3	-	TGTGCCATCTCGGAGATGAACACTGAAGCTTTCTTT	CAISEMNTEAFF
TRBJ2-2	few	TRBV7-7	TRBD2	TGTGCTAGCAGCAGACTAGCGGGGGCGAACACCGGGGAGCTGTTTTTT	CASSRLAGANTGELFF
TRBJ2-5	few	TRBV5-1	-	TGCGCCAGCAGGGCGGGGCCCGTCCAACAAGAGACCCAGTACTTC	CASRAGPVQQETQYF
TRBJ2-4	-	TRBV30	TRBD1	TGTGCCTGGAGTCGACAGGGGGCCGGAGAGTACTTC	CAWSRQGAGEYF
TRBJ2-5	-	TRBV18	-	TGTGCCAGCTCACCAGTCGCGGTGGAGACCCAGTACTTC	CASSPVAVETQYF
TRBJ1-5	few	TRBV6-5	-	TGTGCCAGCCGCGAGGGGATAGGCAATCAGCCCCAGCATTTT	CASREGIGNQPQHF
TRBJ2-7	few	TRBV7-6	-	TGTGCCAGCAGCCAAAAAACGGGGGACGAGCAGTACTTC	CASSQKTGDEQYF
TRBJ2-1	few	TRBV19	-	TGTGCCAGTAAGAAGGAGAGCTCCTACAATGAGCAGTTCTTC	CASKKESSYNEQFF